The 18 T cell receptor beta chains presented below share a single source sample, sequenced in a study of shared clonotypes between healthy human individuals. Generated by immunoSEQ multiplex PCR, the TCRdb table keeps only in-frame clones and is missing some. The data hold around 940,000 clones, with less than 85% observed a single time. Input material: memory CD4+ T cells sorted from blood. Subset: CD45RA-negative fraction. The receptors shown here come from a man aged 18 to 30 in good health.

This clone came up a few times. The chain combines TRBV9 with TRBJ2-2, with unresolved D. CDR3 length equals 16 residues. Germline V gene lookup returns CDR1 SGDLS and CDR2 YYNGEE. Deletions cut 3 bases from V and 0 bases from J, with 12 bases between. Here the CDR3 DNA reads TGTGCCAGCAGCGGTTGGCCTACAACGAACACCGGGGAGCTGTTTTTT. Amino acids: CASSGWPTTNTGELFF. Combining the CDR3 with reference TRBV9 and TRBJ2-2 gives the whole variable domain DSGVTQTPKHLITATGQRVTLRCSPRSGDLSVYWYQQSLDQGLQFLIQYYNGEERAKGNILERFSAQQFPDLHSELNLSSLELGDSALYFCASSGWPTTNTGELFFGEGSRLTVL.

The J gene is TRBJ2-5, the V gene TRBV9, with TRBD1 matching 9 bases. CDR1 is SGDLS, CDR2 YYNGEE, per germline. The CDR3 runs to 16 residues. J lost 5 bases, V lost 2 bases, and 10 bases had no gene match. In DNA, the CDR3 is TGTGCCAGCAGCGTGGGATGGGGACAGGGAAGGGAGACCCAGTACTTC. Its translation: CASSVGWGQGRETQYF.

This clone was observed a handful of times. The CDR3 region is CASSTGQGPNQPQHF. CDR3 nucleotide sequence: TGCGCCAGCAGCACGGGACAGGGGCCTAATCAGCCCCAGCATTTT. The V call is TRBV10-2, the J call TRBJ1-5, with 10 positions matching TRBD1. Germline CDR1 is WSHSY and CDR2 is SAAADI. This CDR3 spans 15 amino acids. The J segment lost 4 bases and the V segment lost 6 bases, leaving 6 bases of the junction unmatched.

J is TRBJ2-1 and V is TRBV6-5, with 7 bases lining up with TRBD1. V gave up 7 bases and J gave up 2 bases; unmatched junction bases: 8. Germline loops: CDR1 MNHEY, CDR2 SVGAGI. The CDR3 consists of 15 residues. The CDR3 DNA is TGTGCCAGCAAACAGGGGCCACCGCCCTACAATGAGCAGTTCTTC. Translating it yields CASKQGPPPYNEQFF.

This clone was seen at least ten times. This sample also contains other DNA sequences that code for the same CDR3. The chain couples TRBV19 to TRBJ1-1; D is perhaps TRBD1 (6 bases). Trimming left V 4 bases short and J 0 bases short, with 9 bases between. This CDR3 has 14 residues. Germline CDR1 is LNHDA and CDR2 is SQIVND (reference sequence). The CDR3 is CASSRTVMNTEAFF. CDR3 nucleotides: TGTGCCAGTAGTAGGACAGTTATGAACACTGAAGCTTTCTTT.

The rearrangement uses TRBV4-3 and TRBJ2-7; the match to TRBD1 covers 7 bases. CDR1 is LGHNA, CDR2 YSLEER, per germline. The CDR3 contains 15 residues. V lost 0 bases to trimming and J lost 4 bases; unmatched junction nucleotides: 6. The CDR3 here is CASSQEWDRAYEQYF. The CDR3 region has the DNA TGCGCCAGCAGCCAAGAGTGGGACAGAGCGTACGAGCAGTACTTC.

The V call is TRBV7-9, the J call TRBJ1-2; D gene unclear. Germline V CDR1 and CDR2: SEHNR, FQNEAQ (reference sequence). This CDR3 is 13 amino acids long. Trimming removed 3 bases at V and 3 bases at J, with 8 bases between. CDR3 in amino acids: CASSLDRYYGYTF. DNA for the CDR3: TGTGCCAGCAGCTTGGACCGCTACTATGGCTACACCTTC.

Details on this clone: Other DNA sequences in the sample encode the same CDR3. This chain connects TRBV19 to TRBJ2-7; 14 bases agree with TRBD2. The CDR3 is 15 residues long. Germline V CDR1 and CDR2: LNHDA, SQIVND (reference sequence). After removal of 4 bases from V and 4 bases from J, the junction contained 3 bases not matched to a gene. The CDR3 protein is CASSTGLAGAYEQYF. The CDR3, as DNA: TGTGCCAGTAGTACGGGACTAGCGGGGGCGTACGAGCAGTACTTC.

The rearrangement joins TRBV9 to TRBJ1-2, with unresolved D. From germline, CDR1 is SGDLS and CDR2 YYNGEE. V lost 4 bases and J lost 7, with 14 bases in between. The CDR3 contains 13 residues. This chain's CDR3 is CASSPLELSGYTF. The CDR3 DNA sequence: TGTGCCAGCAGCCCCTTAGAGCTGTCTGGCTACACCTTC.

The chain has TRBV18 and TRBJ1-2; possibly TRBD1 for D (6 bases). This CDR3 has 13 amino acids. CDR1 and CDR2 (germline): KGHSH, LQKENI. Trimming removed 4 bases from V and 4 bases from J, with 10 bases in between. For the CDR3, the DNA is TGTGCCAGCTCACGGGGGGCTGGCTATGGCTACACCTTC. Protein sequence: CASSRGAGYGYTF.

The rearrangement joins TRBV2 to TRBJ1-1; no definite D call. The CDR3 sequence is 11 residues long. Germline V lookup: CDR1 SNHLY, CDR2 FYNNEI. V lost 5 bases and J lost 7, with 8 bases in between. CDR3 in amino acids: CASSSGGEAFF. The CDR3 bases are TGTGCCAGCAGTAGCGGTGGTGAAGCTTTCTTT.

The chain recombines TRBV2 with TRBJ1-2, with TRBD1 identical over 7 bases. CDR1 SNHLY and CDR2 FYNNEI come from the germline V gene. V gave up 6 bases and J gave up 5 bases; unmatched junction bases: 3. CDR3 length: 12 residues. This CDR3 reads CASRGDSYGYTF. Written as DNA, the CDR3 is TGTGCCAGCAGGGGGGACAGTTATGGCTACACCTTC.

This sequence joins TRBV30 and TRBJ1-5; the D is unclear. Germline V lookup: CDR1 GTSNPN, CDR2 SVGIG (reference sequence). Trimming took 1 base from V and 3 from J, leaving 10 bases between them. The CDR3 length is 14 residues. This CDR3 is CAWSGLSDNQPQHF. CDR3 in DNA: TGTGCCTGGAGTGGACTGTCTGACAATCAGCCCCAGCATTTT.

A word on this clone: Other DNA sequences in this specimen translate into the identical CDR3. The chain joins TRBV9 to TRBJ2-2; D possibly corresponds to TRBD2 (6 bases). Trimming stripped 0 bases from V and 7 bases from J, with 10 bases between. Germline V gene lookup returns CDR1 SGDLS and CDR2 YYNGEE. The CDR3 has 14 residues. DNA for the CDR3: TGTGCCAGCAGCGTAGAAGGGCGGGGCGGGGAGCTGTTTTTT. As protein: CASSVEGRGGELFF.

The chain couples TRBV20-1 to TRBJ2-5; D remains ambiguous. Germline V gene data show CDR1 as DFQATT and CDR2 as SNEGSKA (reference sequence). The CDR3 sequence is 10 residues long. Trimming shortened V by 6 bases and J by 5 bases, and 7 bases separated the two germline ends. The CDR3 nucleotides read TGCAGTGCAGATAGGGAGACCCAGTACTTC. The encoded protein is CSADRETQYF.

The V gene is TRBV29-1, the J gene TRBJ2-7; 8 nucleotides align to TRBD2. Germline trimming cut 4 bases from V and 5 bases from J; bases unmatched to any gene: 7. The CDR3 loop spans 13 amino acids. Looked up from germline, CDR1 is SQVTM and CDR2 is ANQGSEA. CDR3 region: CSVVDSGGHEQYF. The CDR3 nucleotides are TGCAGCGTTGTGGACTCGGGGGGGCACGAGCAGTACTTC.

V usage is TRBV6-5 and J usage is TRBJ1-3; TRBD1 is a possible D gene (5 bases). The CDR3 consists of 14 residues. Germline CDR1 MNHEY, CDR2 SVGAGI. V lost 5 bases and J lost 4, with 12 bases in between. The CDR3 spells CASSQTRQGNTIYF. The CDR3 nucleotides read TGTGCCAGCAGTCAAACCCGACAGGGAAACACCATATATTTT.

The gene calls are TRBV7-8 and TRBJ1-6; 7 bases are a match to TRBD1. The CDR3 contains 15 residues. CDR1 SGHVS and CDR2 FQNEAQ come from the germline V gene. J gave up 7 bases and V 5 bases, and 8 bases lay outside the gene matches. CDR3 amino acids: CASSLQGLLNSPLHF. CDR3 nucleotides: TGTGCCAGCAGCCTACAGGGGCTTCTCAATTCACCCCTCCACTTT.